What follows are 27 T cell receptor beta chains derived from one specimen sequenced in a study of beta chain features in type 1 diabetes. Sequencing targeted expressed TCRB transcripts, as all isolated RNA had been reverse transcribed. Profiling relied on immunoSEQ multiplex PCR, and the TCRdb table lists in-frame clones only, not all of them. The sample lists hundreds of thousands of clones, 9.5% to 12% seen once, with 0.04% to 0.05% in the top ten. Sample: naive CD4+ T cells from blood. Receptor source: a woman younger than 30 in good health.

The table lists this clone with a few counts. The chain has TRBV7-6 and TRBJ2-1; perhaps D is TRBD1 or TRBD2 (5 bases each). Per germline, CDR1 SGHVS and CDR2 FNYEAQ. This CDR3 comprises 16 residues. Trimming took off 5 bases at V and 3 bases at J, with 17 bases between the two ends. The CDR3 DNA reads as TGTGCCAGCAGCGAAAAAGCCGGGACGGTCTACAATGAGCAGTTCTTC. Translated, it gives CASSEKAGTVYNEQFF. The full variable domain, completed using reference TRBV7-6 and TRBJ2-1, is GAGVSQSPRYKVTKRGQDVALRCDPISGHVSLYWYRQALGQGPEFLTYFNYEAQQDKSGLPNDRFSAERPEGSISTLTIQRTEQRDSAMYRCASSEKAGTVYNEQFFGPGTRLTVL.

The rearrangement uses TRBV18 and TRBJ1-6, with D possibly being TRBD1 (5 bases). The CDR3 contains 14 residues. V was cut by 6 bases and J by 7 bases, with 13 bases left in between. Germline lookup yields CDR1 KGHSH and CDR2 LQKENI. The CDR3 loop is CASSPGTGNSPLHF. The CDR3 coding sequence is TGTGCCAGCTCTCCCGGGACGGGGAATTCACCCCTCCACTTT.

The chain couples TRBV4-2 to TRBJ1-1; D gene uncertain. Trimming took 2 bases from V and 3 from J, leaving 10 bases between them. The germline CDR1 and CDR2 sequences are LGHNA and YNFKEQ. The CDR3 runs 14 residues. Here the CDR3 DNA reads TGTGCCAGCAGCCAACCCATTCGCGACACTGAAGCTTTCTTT. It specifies CASSQPIRDTEAFF.

CDR3 DNA: TGTGCCAGCAGCTTAGCGGCCACCTACGAGCAGTACTTC. Translation: CASSLAATYEQYF. This chain uses TRBV7-9 with TRBJ2-7; D remains unclear. The CDR3 covers 13 residues. Germline V gene lookup returns CDR1 SEHNR and CDR2 FQNEAQ (reference sequence). Trimming stripped 0 bases from V and 2 bases from J, with 5 bases between.

CDR3 sequence (DNA): TGTGCCAGCACCCGGGACTACCGAGGAGAGCAGTTCTTC. Amino acids: CASTRDYRGEQFF. This chain joins TRBV5-6 and TRBJ2-1, with 7 bases fitting TRBD2. The V and J ends lost 6 bases and 10 bases, in that order; junction bases with no gene match: 10. Germline assignment: CDR1 SGHDT and CDR2 YYEEEE. There are 13 residues in the CDR3.

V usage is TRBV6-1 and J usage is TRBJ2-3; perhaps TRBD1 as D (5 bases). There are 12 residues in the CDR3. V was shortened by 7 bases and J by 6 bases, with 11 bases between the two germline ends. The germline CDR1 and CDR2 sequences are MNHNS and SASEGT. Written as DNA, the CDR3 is TGTGCCAGCACCAGGGCCGGCGATACGCAGTATTTT. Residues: CASTRAGDTQYF.

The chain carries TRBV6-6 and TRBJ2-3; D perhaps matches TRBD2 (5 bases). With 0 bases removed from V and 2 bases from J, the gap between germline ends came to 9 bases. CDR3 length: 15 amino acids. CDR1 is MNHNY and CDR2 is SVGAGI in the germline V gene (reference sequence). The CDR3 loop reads CASSYSVRATDTQYF. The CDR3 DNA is TGTGCCAGCAGTTACTCCGTGCGGGCCACAGATACGCAGTATTTT.

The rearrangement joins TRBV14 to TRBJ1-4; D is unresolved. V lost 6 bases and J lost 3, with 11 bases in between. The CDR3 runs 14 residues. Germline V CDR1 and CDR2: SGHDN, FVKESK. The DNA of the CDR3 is TGTGCCAGCAGTCGGCTAGGAGCTAATGAAAAACTGTTTTTT. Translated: CASSRLGANEKLFF.

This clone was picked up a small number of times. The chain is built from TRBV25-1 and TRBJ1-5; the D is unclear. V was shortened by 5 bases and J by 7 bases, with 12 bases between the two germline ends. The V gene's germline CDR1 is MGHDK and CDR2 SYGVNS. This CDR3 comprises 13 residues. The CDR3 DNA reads TGTGCCAGCAGTAACGACGGCGAACAGCCCCAGCATTTT. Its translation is CASSNDGEQPQHF.

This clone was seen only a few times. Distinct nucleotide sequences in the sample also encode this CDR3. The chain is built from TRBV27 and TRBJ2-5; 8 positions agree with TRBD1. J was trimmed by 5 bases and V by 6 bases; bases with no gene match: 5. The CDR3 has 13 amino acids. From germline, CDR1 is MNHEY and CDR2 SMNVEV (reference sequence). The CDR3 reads CASSTGGRETQYF. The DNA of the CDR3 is TGTGCCAGCAGCACAGGGGGGCGGGAGACCCAGTACTTC.

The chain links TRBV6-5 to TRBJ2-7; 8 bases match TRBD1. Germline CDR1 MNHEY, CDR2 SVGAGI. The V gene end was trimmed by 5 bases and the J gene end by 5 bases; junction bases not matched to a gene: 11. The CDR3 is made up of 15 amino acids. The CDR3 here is CASSPRGQGAHEQYV. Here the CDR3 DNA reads TGTGCCAGCAGTCCTCGTGGACAGGGAGCCCACGAGCAGTACGTC.

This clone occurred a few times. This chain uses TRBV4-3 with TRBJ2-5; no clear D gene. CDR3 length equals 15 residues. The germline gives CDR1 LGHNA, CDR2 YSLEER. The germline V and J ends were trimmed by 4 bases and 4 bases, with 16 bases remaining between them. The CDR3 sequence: CASSPAGHGGETQYF. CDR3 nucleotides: TGCGCCAGCAGCCCCGCTGGGCACGGCGGAGAGACCCAGTACTTC.

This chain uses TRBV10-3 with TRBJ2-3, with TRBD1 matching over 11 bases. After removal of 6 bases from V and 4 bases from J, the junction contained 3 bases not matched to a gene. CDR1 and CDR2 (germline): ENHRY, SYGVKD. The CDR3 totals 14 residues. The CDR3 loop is CAIRDRGLADTQYF. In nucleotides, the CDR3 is TGTGCCATCAGGGACAGGGGGCTGGCAGATACGCAGTATTTT.

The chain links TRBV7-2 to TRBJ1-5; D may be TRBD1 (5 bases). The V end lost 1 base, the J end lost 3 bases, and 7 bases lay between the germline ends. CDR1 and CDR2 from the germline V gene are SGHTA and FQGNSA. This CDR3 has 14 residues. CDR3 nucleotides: TGTGCCAGCAGCTTAGAAGGGGTCAATCAGCCCCAGCATTTT. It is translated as CASSLEGVNQPQHF.

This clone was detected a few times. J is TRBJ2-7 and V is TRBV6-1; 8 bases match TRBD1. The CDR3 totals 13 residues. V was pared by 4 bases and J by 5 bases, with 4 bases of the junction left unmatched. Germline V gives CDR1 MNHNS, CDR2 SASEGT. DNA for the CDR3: TGTGCCAGCAGTGGGACAGGGAAACACGAGCAGTACGTC. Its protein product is CASSGTGKHEQYV.

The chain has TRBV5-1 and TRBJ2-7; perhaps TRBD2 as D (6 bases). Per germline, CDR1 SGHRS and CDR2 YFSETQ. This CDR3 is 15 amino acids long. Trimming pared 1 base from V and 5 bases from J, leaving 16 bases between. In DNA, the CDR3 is TGCGCCAGCAGCTTGTACGACGGGAGCGCGGACGAGCAGTACTTC. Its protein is CASSLYDGSADEQYF. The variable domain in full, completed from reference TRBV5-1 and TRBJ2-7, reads KAGVTQTPRYLIKTRGQQVTLSCSPISGHRSVSWYQQTPGQGLQFLFEYFSETQRNKGNFPGRFSGRQFSNSRSEMNVSTLELGDSALYLCASSLYDGSADEQYFGPGTRLTVT.

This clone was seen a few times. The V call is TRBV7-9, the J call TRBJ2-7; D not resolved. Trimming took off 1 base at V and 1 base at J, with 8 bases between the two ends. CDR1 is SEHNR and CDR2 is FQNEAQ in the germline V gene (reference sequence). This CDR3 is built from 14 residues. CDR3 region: CASSLGAISYEQYF. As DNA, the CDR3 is TGTGCCAGCAGCTTAGGGGCGATATCCTACGAGCAGTACTTC.

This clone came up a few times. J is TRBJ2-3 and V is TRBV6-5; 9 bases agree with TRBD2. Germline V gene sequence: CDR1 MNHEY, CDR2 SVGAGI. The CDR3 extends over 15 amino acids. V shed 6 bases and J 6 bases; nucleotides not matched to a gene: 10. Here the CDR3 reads CASRLMAGGGDTQYF. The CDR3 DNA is TGTGCCAGCAGGCTAATGGCGGGAGGGGGGGATACGCAGTATTTT.

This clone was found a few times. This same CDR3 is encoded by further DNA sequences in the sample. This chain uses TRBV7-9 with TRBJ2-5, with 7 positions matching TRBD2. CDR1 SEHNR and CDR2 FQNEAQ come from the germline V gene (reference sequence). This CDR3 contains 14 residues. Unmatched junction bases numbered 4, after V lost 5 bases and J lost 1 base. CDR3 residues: CASSPGRPQETQYF. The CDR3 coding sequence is TGTGCCAGCAGCCCCGGGAGGCCCCAAGAGACCCAGTACTTC.

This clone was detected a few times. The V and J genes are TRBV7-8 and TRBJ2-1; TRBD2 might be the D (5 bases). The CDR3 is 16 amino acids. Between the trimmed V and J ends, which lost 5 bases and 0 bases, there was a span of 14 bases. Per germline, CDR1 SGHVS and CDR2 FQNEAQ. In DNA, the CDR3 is TGTGCCAGCAGCGACGGACTCAGGAGCTCCTACAATGAGCAGTTCTTC. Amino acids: CASSDGLRSSYNEQFF.

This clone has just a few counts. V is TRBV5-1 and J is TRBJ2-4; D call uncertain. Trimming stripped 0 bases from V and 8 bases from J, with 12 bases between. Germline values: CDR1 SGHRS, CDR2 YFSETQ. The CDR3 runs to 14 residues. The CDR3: CASSLGGIGHIQYF. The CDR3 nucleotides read TGCGCCAGCAGCTTGGGCGGTATAGGTCACATTCAGTACTTC.

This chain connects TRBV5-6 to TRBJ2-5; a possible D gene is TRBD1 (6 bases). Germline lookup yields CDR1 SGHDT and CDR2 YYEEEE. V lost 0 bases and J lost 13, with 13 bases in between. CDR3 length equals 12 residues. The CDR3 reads CASSLGTARTYF. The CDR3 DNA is TGTGCCAGCAGCTTGGGGACAGCAAGAACGTACTTC.

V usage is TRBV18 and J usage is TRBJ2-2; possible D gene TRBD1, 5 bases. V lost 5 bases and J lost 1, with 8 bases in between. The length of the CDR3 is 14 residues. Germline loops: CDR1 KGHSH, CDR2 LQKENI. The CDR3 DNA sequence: TGTGCCAGCTCAGCAGGGATGAACACCGGGGAGCTGTTTTTT. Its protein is CASSAGMNTGELFF.

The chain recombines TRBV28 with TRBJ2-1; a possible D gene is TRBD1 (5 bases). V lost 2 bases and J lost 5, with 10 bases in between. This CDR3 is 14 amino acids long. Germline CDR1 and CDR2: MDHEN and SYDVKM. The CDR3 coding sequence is TGTGCCAGCAGTTTAACAGGCAGAGACAATGAGCAGTTCTTC. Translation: CASSLTGRDNEQFF.

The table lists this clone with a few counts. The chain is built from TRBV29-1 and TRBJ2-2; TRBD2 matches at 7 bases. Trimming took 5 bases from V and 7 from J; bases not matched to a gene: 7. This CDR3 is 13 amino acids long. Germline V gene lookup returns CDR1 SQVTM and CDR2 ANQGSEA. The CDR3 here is CSVLAGDHGELFF. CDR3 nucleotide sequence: TGCAGCGTTCTGGCGGGGGATCACGGGGAGCTGTTTTTT.

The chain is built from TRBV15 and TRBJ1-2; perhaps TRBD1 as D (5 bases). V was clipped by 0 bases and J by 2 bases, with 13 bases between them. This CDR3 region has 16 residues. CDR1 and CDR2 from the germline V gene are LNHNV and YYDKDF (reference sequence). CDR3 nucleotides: TGTGCCACCAGCAGAGATCTGGGGGACCTGAACTATGGCTACACCTTC. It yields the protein CATSRDLGDLNYGYTF.

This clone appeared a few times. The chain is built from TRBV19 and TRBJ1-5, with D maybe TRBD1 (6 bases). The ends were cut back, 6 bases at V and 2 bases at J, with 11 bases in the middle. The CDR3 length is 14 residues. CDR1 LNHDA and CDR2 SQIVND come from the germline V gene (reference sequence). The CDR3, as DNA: TGTGCCAGTAGCAACAGGGATGGCAATCAGCCCCAGCATTTT. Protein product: CASSNRDGNQPQHF.